These 17 T cell receptor beta chains were all obtained from the same sample, sequenced in a study of T cells after yellow fever vaccination. TCRdb reanalysed the 5' RACE reads using MiXCR and keeps one entry per CDR3 protein. The repertoire holds some 260,000 distinct CDR3 sequences, with roughly 5.6% as singletons. The sequencing used CD4+ T cells sorted from PBMCs, collected on the day of the yellow fever booster vaccination. Receptor source: a man aged 18 to 30 who received the YFV17D yellow fever vaccine.

Only a few counts were recorded for this clonotype. The chain couples TRBV7-7 to TRBJ2-2; a possible D gene is TRBD2 (6 bases). The CDR3 has 16 amino acids. V was trimmed by 5 bases and J by 6 bases, leaving 19 bases between them. CDR1 and CDR2 from the germline V gene are SSHAT and FNYEAQ (reference sequence). The DNA for the CDR3 is TGTGCCAGCAGCCCGGACGCCCCGGGAGCTGCCGGGGAGCTGTTTTTT. As protein: CASSPDAPGAAGELFF.

The chain couples TRBV7-3 to TRBJ1-1, with D possibly being TRBD1 (5 bases). V dropped 2 bases and J dropped 7 bases, with 17 bases sitting between them. Germline CDR1 and CDR2: SGHTA and FQGTGA. The CDR3 length is 15 residues. The DNA of the CDR3 is TGTGCCAGCAGCTTATCGGGGGATAGGTATAGTGAAGCTTTCTTT. Its protein product is CASSLSGDRYSEAFF.

This clonotype was seen repeatedly, ten times or more. The chain couples TRBV5-1 to TRBJ2-5, with 9 nucleotides matching TRBD2. Germline CDR1 and CDR2: SGHRS and YFSETQ. The CDR3 loop spans 16 amino acids. The V gene end was trimmed by 0 bases and the J gene end by 2 bases; junction bases not matched to a gene: 5. The CDR3 here is CASSLEASGVQETQYF. DNA for the CDR3: TGCGCCAGCAGCTTGGAGGCTAGCGGGGTACAAGAGACCCAGTACTTC.

This clonotype was counted ten times or more. V gene TRBV5-1 combines with J gene TRBJ2-3, with 12 bases that match TRBD2. The CDR3 contains 16 residues. V shed 0 bases and J 3 bases; nucleotides not matched to a gene: 2. In germline, CDR1 is SGHRS, CDR2 YFSETQ. CDR3 nucleotide sequence: TGCGCCAGCAGCTTGGCCGGGACTAGCGGGACAGATACGCAGTATTTT. Its protein is CASSLAGTSGTDTQYF.

This clonotype has a handful of counts. V is TRBV11-2 and J is TRBJ1-1, with D uncertain. Germline V gene data show CDR1 as SGHAT and CDR2 as FQNNGV. With 7 bases removed from V and 0 bases from J, the gap between germline ends came to 12 bases. The length of the CDR3 is 14 residues. CDR3 sequence reads: CASNDPPMNTEAFF. In nucleotides, the CDR3 is TGTGCCAGCAACGACCCCCCTATGAACACTGAAGCTTTCTTT. Variable domain in full (rest from reference TRBV11-2 and TRBJ1-1): EAGVAQSPRYKIIEKRQSVAFWCNPISGHATLYWYQQILGQGPKLLIQFQNNGVVDDSQLPKDRFSAERLKGVDSTLKIQPAKLEDSAVYLCASNDPPMNTEAFFGQGTRLTVV.

The chain uses TRBV3-1 and TRBJ2-1, with TRBD2 matching 7 bases. Germline trimming cut 2 bases from V and 5 bases from J; bases unmatched to any gene: 6. Germline CDR1 is LGHDT and CDR2 is YNNKEL (reference sequence). The CDR3 length is 15 residues. CDR3: CASSQMSGGHNEQFF. DNA for the CDR3: TGTGCCAGCAGCCAAATGTCGGGGGGTCACAATGAGCAGTTCTTC.

The table lists this clonotype with many counts. The rearrangement uses TRBV4-3 and TRBJ2-3, with 9 bases identical to TRBD2. Trimming cost V 1 base and J 6 bases; bases outside gene matches: 8. CDR3 length equals 16 residues. Germline-derived CDR1 and CDR2 are LGHNA and YSLEER. The CDR3 bases are TGCGCCAGCAGCCAAGGTCCTAGCGGGGCGGGGGATACGCAGTATTTT. Amino acids: CASSQGPSGAGDTQYF.

This clonotype was seen more than once but under ten times. The J gene is TRBJ1-6, the V gene TRBV6-2 or TRBV6-3, with D possibly being TRBD1 (5 bases). CDR1 is MNHEY and CDR2 is SVGEGT in the germline V gene. The CDR3 extends over 16 amino acids. With 5 bases removed from V and 7 bases from J, the gap between germline ends came to 18 bases. CDR3 residues: CASSPTPQGSNSPLHF. The CDR3 region has the DNA TGTGCCAGCAGTCCGACTCCGCAGGGAAGCAATTCACCCCTCCACTTT.

V is TRBV11-2 and J is TRBJ2-2, with D perhaps TRBD1 or TRBD2 (5 bases each). The CDR3 is 15 amino acids. Germline V gene sequence: CDR1 SGHAT, CDR2 FQNNGV. V lost 5 bases, J lost 2 bases, and 12 bases lay in between. CDR3: CASSPVGTNTGELFF. CDR3 nucleotide sequence: TGTGCCAGCAGCCCGGTAGGGACCAACACCGGGGAGCTGTTTTTT.

The sample holds a few counts of this clonotype. The J gene is TRBJ2-3, the V gene TRBV7-2; TRBD2 matches at 12 bases. Germline CDR1 reads SGHTA; CDR2 reads FQGNSA. CDR3 size: 16 residues. After removal of 4 bases from V and 4 bases from J, the junction contained 6 bases not matched to a gene. CDR3 DNA sequence: TGTGCCAGCAGCTCTCCTAGCGGGGGGGCACCAGATACGCAGTATTTT. This sequence encodes CASSSPSGGAPDTQYF. The complete variable domain, with remaining parts taken from reference TRBV7-2 and TRBJ2-3, reads GAGVSQSPSNKVTEKGKDVELRCDPISGHTALYWYRQSLGQGLEFLIYFQGNSAPDKSGLPSDRFSAERTGGSVSTLTIQRTQQEDSAVYLCASSSPSGGAPDTQYFGPGTRLTVL.

V gene TRBV10-3 combines with J gene TRBJ2-7, with 7 bases that match TRBD1. Germline trimming cut 2 bases from V and 3 bases from J; bases unmatched to any gene: 1. Germline lookup yields CDR1 ENHRY and CDR2 SYGVKD. This CDR3 contains 13 residues. For the CDR3, the DNA is TGTGCCATCAGTGAGGGGGACAGCTACGAGCAGTACTTC. It is translated as CAISEGDSYEQYF.

This clonotype was detected a few times. This chain connects TRBV4-3 to TRBJ1-5, with D possibly TRBD1 on 6 matching bases. V lost 0 bases to trimming and J lost 6 bases, with 12 bases between them. Germline V lookup: CDR1 LGHNA, CDR2 YSLEER. This CDR3 contains 15 residues. As DNA, the CDR3 is TGCGCCAGCAGCCAAGAAACAGGGTTCGTTCAGCCCCAGCATTTT. It yields the protein CASSQETGFVQPQHF.

The chain joins TRBV19 to TRBJ1-5, with D tentatively TRBD1 (6 bases). Per germline, CDR1 LNHDA and CDR2 SQIVND (reference sequence). V lost 3 bases to trimming and J lost 1 base, with 19 bases between them. The CDR3 spans 18 residues. CDR3: CASSIWVGTPTSNQPQHF. CDR3 bases: TGTGCCAGTAGTATTTGGGTCGGGACACCAACGAGCAATCAGCCCCAGCATTTT.

This clonotype was observed many times. The chain carries TRBV9 and TRBJ1-6, with D possibly being TRBD1 (6 bases). In germline, CDR1 is SGDLS, CDR2 YYNGEE. The CDR3 runs to 15 residues. V shed 3 bases and J shed 10 bases, with 17 bases lying between them. The CDR3 DNA follows: TGTGCCAGCAGCGCCGACCTACAGGGAGACTCACCCCTCCACTTT. This translates into CASSADLQGDSPLHF. Combining the CDR3 with reference TRBV9 and TRBJ1-6 gives the whole variable domain DSGVTQTPKHLITATGQRVTLRCSPRSGDLSVYWYQQSLDQGLQFLIQYYNGEERAKGNILERFSAQQFPDLHSELNLSSLELGDSALYFCASSADLQGDSPLHFGNGTRLTVT.

This clonotype was counted only a few times. The chain employs TRBV4-3 and TRBJ2-2; 8 nucleotides agree with TRBD2. Germline V CDR1 and CDR2: LGHNA, YSLEER. There are 17 residues in the CDR3. V lost 1 base to trimming and J lost 3 bases; unmatched junction nucleotides: 7. CDR3 sequence reads: CASSQVPSGGYTGELFF. The CDR3 DNA sequence: TGCGCCAGCAGCCAAGTTCCCAGCGGGGGTTACACCGGGGAGCTGTTTTTT.

This clonotype was seen only a few times. The chain links TRBV20-1 to TRBJ2-1; the match to TRBD2 covers 9 bases. V trimming: 1 base; J trimming: 5 bases; junction bases outside the gene matches: 9. In germline, CDR1 is DFQATT, CDR2 SNEGSKA (reference sequence). The CDR3 has 16 amino acids. The CDR3 coding sequence is TGCAGTGCTAGAGCGGGAAGCGGGGGGTATGACAATGAGCAGTTCTTC. It yields the protein CSARAGSGGYDNEQFF.

In nucleotides, the CDR3 is TGCGCCAGCAGCCAAGATGGACAGGGGAACACTGAAGCTTTCTTT. Encoded protein: CASSQDGQGNTEAFF. The chain uses TRBV4-3 and TRBJ1-1, with 8 bases that match TRBD1. The germline V gene encodes CDR1 LGHNA and CDR2 YSLEER. CDR3 length: 15 residues. Trimming at V came to 0 bases and at J to 1 base, leaving 1 base not matched to a gene.